The 12 T cell receptor beta chains given below trace back to one sample, sequenced in a study of tumor-infiltrating lymphocytes in primary liver carcinoma. Joint extraction of RNA and DNA used roughly 19-33 mg of bulk tissue that was unsorted. TCR beta cDNA was reverse-transcribed from about 500 ng of total RNA. The reaction used a constant-region primer and ProtoScript II reverse transcriptase. Three nested multiplex PCR rounds, a slightly modified ARM-PCR, produced the libraries for TCR beta. The first two PCR rounds, around 10 cycles each, used TRBV1-TRBV30 forward primers and a C-beta reverse primer. TCRdb ran MiXCR on the multiplex PCR reads and lists one entry per CDR3 protein. The top ten hold 29% of the sample, which has more than 40,000 distinct CDR3 sequences, 65% to 80% seen once. What was sequenced was liver tumor tissue from sampling region 5. This sample's subset: tumor region T5, tumor centre. The receptors were sampled from a man between 35 and 55 years old with primary liver carcinoma and hepatitis B virus infection.

The chain couples TRBV19 to TRBJ2-6; D might be TRBD1 (6 bases). Germline lookup yields CDR1 LNHDA and CDR2 SQIVND (reference sequence). This CDR3 is built from 16 residues. V dropped 8 bases and J dropped 1 base, with 15 bases sitting between them. Here the CDR3 reads CASRPGEYSGANVLTF. The CDR3 region has the DNA TGTGCCAGTCGTCCAGGGGAATATTCTGGGGCCAACGTCCTGACTTTC.

This clonotype was picked up many times. The rearrangement uses TRBV13 and TRBJ2-7; no clear D. Trimming took 3 bases from V and 6 from J, leaving 6 bases between them. Germline assignment: CDR1 PRHDT and CDR2 FYEKMQ (reference sequence). The CDR3 runs to 11 residues. Here the CDR3 reads CASSLKGEQYF. The CDR3 DNA reads TGTGCCAGCAGCTTGAAGGGCGAGCAGTACTTC.

This clonotype was counted many times. The chain carries TRBV30 and TRBJ2-6; TRBD1 aligns across 11 bases. V shed 3 bases and J 2 bases; nucleotides not matched to a gene: 3. The CDR3 is made up of 16 amino acids. Germline CDR1 is GTSNPN and CDR2 is SVGIG (reference sequence). The CDR3 region has the DNA TGTGCCTGGAGCACGGGACAGGGGGCTGGGGCCAACGTCCTGACTTTC. Protein: CAWSTGQGAGANVLTF.

This clonotype was observed at least ten times. V and J are TRBV10-3 and TRBJ2-7; D gene ambiguous. The germline V and J ends were trimmed by 3 bases and 2 bases, with 14 bases remaining between them. From germline, CDR1 is ENHRY and CDR2 SYGVKD. This CDR3 has 15 amino acids. The CDR3 coding sequence is TGTGCCATCAGTGAAGTCCGGACGGCCCCCTACGAGCAGTACTTC. Amino acids: CAISEVRTAPYEQYF.

This CDR3 reads CASSLVNGRPFF. DNA of the CDR3: TGTGCCAGCAGCTTAGTTAACGGGAGGCCGTTTTTT. The chain links TRBV7-9 to TRBJ2-2; 7 bases fit TRBD2. Germline assignment: CDR1 SEHNR and CDR2 FQNEAQ (reference sequence). Trimming took 1 base from V and 16 from J; bases not matched to a gene: 6. CDR3 size: 12 residues.

The CDR3 protein is CASMLNPGLAGGYEQYF. In DNA, the CDR3 is TGCGCCAGTATGCTTAATCCGGGACTAGCGGGAGGATACGAGCAGTACTTC. The chain links TRBV5-1 to TRBJ2-7; TRBD2 agrees at 15 bases. The CDR3 consists of 17 residues. CDR1 is SGHRS and CDR2 is YFSETQ in the germline V gene. With V trimmed by 8 bases and J by 4 bases, 13 bases remained unmatched.

V is TRBV29-1 and J is TRBJ2-7, with D perhaps TRBD2 (5 bases). Germline lookup yields CDR1 SQVTM and CDR2 ANQGSEA. There are 11 residues in the CDR3. V was trimmed by 7 bases and J by 1 base, leaving 8 bases between them. Here the CDR3 DNA reads TGCAGCGATGGGGAGTCCTACGAGCAGTACTTC. It is translated as CSDGESYEQYF.

As regards this clonotype: A junction boundary mismatches the germline segment, possibly from a read error. CDR3 amino acids: CASSPGTGAHQPQYF. DNA of the CDR3: TGTGCAAGCAGCCCTGGGACAGGCGCTCACCAGCCCCAGTATTTT. The chain employs TRBV11-2 and TRBJ1-5, with TRBD1 matching 8 bases. The DNA end is more similar to TRBJ2-3, so the J call may be wrong. The CDR3 length is 15 residues. Looked up from germline, CDR1 is SGHAT and CDR2 is FQNNGV.

On this clonotype itself: This CDR3 is missing its conserved last phenylalanine or tryptophan, likely due to a read error. The gene calls are TRBV28 and TRBJ2-2; D ambiguous. The CDR3 has 17 residues. V was cut by 3 bases and J by 4 bases, with 18 bases left in between. Germline values: CDR1 MDHEN, CDR2 SYDVKM. This chain's CDR3 is CASSFQEGRSSTGELFI. The CDR3 nucleotides read TGTGCCAGCAGTTTCCAGGAAGGACGGTCGAGCACCGGGGAGCTGTTTATT.

Remarks on this clonotype: A single base separates this from a much larger clone, so it may be a read error. The genes are TRBV30 and TRBJ2-1, with D tentatively TRBD2 (5 bases). The germline V gene encodes CDR1 GTSNPN and CDR2 SVGIG (reference sequence). This CDR3 region has 12 residues. The V and J ends lost 3 bases and 10 bases respectively, with 13 bases between them. In DNA form, the CDR3 reads TGTGCCTGGAGGGTCCCCGAGGGAGAGCAGTTCTTC. This translates into CAWRVPEGEQFF.

This clonotype occurred many times. The V call is TRBV28, the J call TRBJ1-4, with TRBD1 as a possible D gene (5 bases). Looked up from germline, CDR1 is MDHEN and CDR2 is SYDVKM. Trimming cost V 6 bases and J 5 bases, with 13 bases left between them. This CDR3 is 14 amino acids long. DNA for the CDR3: TGTGCCAGCAGGACGAGGGGCTACAATGAAAAACTGTTTTTT. Translated: CASRTRGYNEKLFF.

This clonotype was counted many times. The rearrangement uses TRBV28 and TRBJ1-2; 9 nucleotides align to TRBD1. There are 13 residues in the CDR3. The trim removed 6 bases at V and 8 bases at J, leaving 7 bases unmatched. Germline V gene data show CDR1 as MDHEN and CDR2 as SYDVKM. The CDR3 nucleotides read TGTGCCAGCAGATTAGGCGGGACAGGGGGCTACACCTTC. Translating gives CASRLGGTGGYTF.